Shown below are 25 T cell receptor beta chains from a single sample sequenced in a study of blood T cell repertoires in COVID-19. Clones were read by immunoSEQ multiplex PCR, and TCRdb kept only the in-frame ones, dropping some. The data hold 110,000 to 150,000 clones, with roughly four fifths observed a single time. The sample consisted of peripheral blood. The receptors derive from a human donor in a cohort sampled during active COVID-19.

This clone has a single count. The chain is built from TRBV29-1 and TRBJ2-1; tentative D call: TRBD1 (7 bases). V lost 3 bases to trimming and J lost 15 bases, with 15 bases between them. Germline CDR1 and CDR2: SQVTM and ANQGSEA. The CDR3 spans 11 residues. Here the CDR3 reads CSVDQGGAPFF. DNA for the CDR3: TGCAGCGTTGATCAGGGGGGCGCCCCGTTCTTC.

V and J are TRBV9 and TRBJ2-7, with 7 nucleotides matching TRBD1. V was pared by 4 bases and J by 2 bases, with 6 bases of the junction left unmatched. From germline, CDR1 is SGDLS and CDR2 YYNGEE. CDR3 length equals 14 residues. The CDR3 protein is CASSIRDSPYEQYF. The CDR3, as DNA: TGTGCCAGCAGCATCCGGGACAGTCCCTACGAGCAGTACTTC.

This chain uses TRBV5-1 with TRBJ1-2; perhaps TRBD1 as D (6 bases). Between the trimmed V and J ends, which lost 2 bases and 10 bases, there was a span of 18 bases. This CDR3 is 14 amino acids long. Germline values: CDR1 SGHRS, CDR2 YFSETQ. CDR3 nucleotide sequence: TGCGCCAGCAGCTTCACTCAATCGACAGGACTCTACACCTTC. Its protein is CASSFTQSTGLYTF.

This chain uses TRBV24-1 with TRBJ2-2; 8 nucleotides match TRBD2. Germline loops: CDR1 KGHDR, CDR2 SFDVKD. This CDR3 has 14 amino acids. The J segment lost 5 bases and the V segment lost 6 bases, leaving 4 bases of the junction unmatched. CDR3 in amino acids: CATSRLAGTGELFF. CDR3 nucleotide sequence: TGTGCCACCAGTCGGCTAGCGGGTACCGGGGAGCTGTTTTTT.

This clone was detected only a few times. The rearrangement links TRBV7-9 to TRBJ2-7; a weak D match, TRBD2 (5 bases). The CDR3 length is 12 residues. Trimming removed 5 bases at V and 3 bases at J, with 8 bases between. In germline, CDR1 is SEHNR, CDR2 FQNEAQ (reference sequence). The CDR3 loop reads CASSRSGYEQYF. CDR3 nucleotide sequence: TGTGCCAGCAGCAGGAGCGGCTACGAGCAGTACTTC.

The rearrangement uses TRBV11-2 and TRBJ2-1; the match to TRBD2 covers 9 bases. CDR3 size: 19 residues. Germline CDR1 is SGHAT and CDR2 is FQNNGV. With 1 base clipped from V and 5 bases from J, the junction kept 15 bases outside the gene matches. This CDR3 is CASSLGGGRLADGDNEQFF. CDR3 DNA: TGTGCCAGCAGCTTAGGGGGAGGGAGACTAGCGGACGGTGACAATGAGCAGTTCTTC. Based on the CDR3 plus reference TRBV11-2 and TRBJ2-1, the full variable domain is EAGVAQSPRYKIIEKRQSVAFWCNPISGHATLYWYQQILGQGPKLLIQFQNNGVVDDSQLPKDRFSAERLKGVDSTLKIQPAKLEDSAVYLCASSLGGGRLADGDNEQFFGPGTRLTVL.

This clone was seen only once. The chain is built from TRBV5-1 and TRBJ2-5; TRBD2 aligns across 7 bases. The germline V gene encodes CDR1 SGHRS and CDR2 YFSETQ. The CDR3 covers 16 residues. V dropped 6 bases and J dropped 0; count of bases not matched to a gene: 11. The CDR3 DNA sequence: TGCGCCAGCAAACTAGGCTTAACTAGCGACCAAGAGACCCAGTACTTC. Its protein is CASKLGLTSDQETQYF.

The V and J genes are TRBV9 and TRBJ2-2, with 9 positions matching TRBD2. In germline, CDR1 is SGDLS, CDR2 YYNGEE. The ends lost 3 bases at V and 6 bases at J; junction bases unmatched: 6. This CDR3 has 15 amino acids. As DNA, the CDR3 is TGTGCCAGCAGCGCGGGACTAGCCAGGGCCGGGGAGCTGTTTTTT. Its translation is CASSAGLARAGELFF.

The rearrangement joins TRBV7-3 to TRBJ1-2; tentative D call: TRBD1 (6 bases). This CDR3 has 13 residues. The ends were cut back, 2 bases at V and 8 bases at J, with 12 bases in the middle. Germline CDR1 reads SGHTA; CDR2 reads FQGTGA. The CDR3 DNA reads TGTGCCAGCAGCTTAGGGCCAGGGGCCGGCTACACCTTC. The encoded protein is CASSLGPGAGYTF.

The chain employs TRBV21-1 and TRBJ1-1; the table names TRBD1, a call not compared with the DNA. TRBV21-1 is classified as a pseudogene. The CDR3 has 17 residues. CDR3 sequence: CASSKVCSGCQNTEAFF. The CDR3 DNA reads as TGTGCCAGCAGCAAAGTTTGCTCAGGGTGTCAAAACACTGAAGCTTTCTTT.

This clone was recorded only once. V gene TRBV7-2 combines with J gene TRBJ2-1; no clear D gene. Germline CDR1 reads SGHTA; CDR2 reads FQGNSA. V shed 4 bases and J shed 8 bases, with 12 bases lying between them. The CDR3 length is 13 residues. For the CDR3, the DNA is TGTGCCAGCAGCTCCGGAGTCTTGGATGAGCAGTTCTTC. Protein: CASSSGVLDEQFF.

This chain uses TRBV7-9 with TRBJ2-3; D not resolved. The V gene's germline CDR1 is SEHNR and CDR2 FQNEAQ (reference sequence). The CDR3 has 14 amino acids. V was trimmed by 2 bases and J by 1 base, leaving 7 bases between them. The CDR3 is CASSLTKRTDTQYF. In DNA, the CDR3 is TGTGCCAGCAGCTTAACTAAACGCACAGATACGCAGTATTTT.

The chain combines TRBV18 with TRBJ2-7, with a weak D call TRBD2 (5 bases). The CDR3 length is 13 residues. The germline V gene has CDR1 KGHSH and CDR2 LQKENI. The V end was cut by 2 bases, the J end by 5 bases, with 10 bases between. CDR3 in amino acids: CASSPYTRDEQYF. The CDR3 nucleotides are TGTGCCAGCTCACCATATACTAGAGACGAGCAGTACTTC.

The chain couples TRBV29-1 to TRBJ2-3; D gene uncertain. The V gene's germline CDR1 is SQVTM and CDR2 ANQGSEA. The CDR3 sequence is 14 residues long. V was clipped by 0 bases and J by 0 bases, with 7 bases between them. CDR3 loop: CSVEDLPSTDTQYF. CDR3 DNA: TGCAGCGTTGAAGATCTTCCTAGCACAGATACGCAGTATTTT.

The gene calls are TRBV3-1 (or the pseudogene TRBV3-2) and TRBJ2-1; 7 bases fit TRBD2. This CDR3 has 16 residues. The V and J ends lost 0 bases and 2 bases, in that order; junction bases with no gene match: 4. CDR1 and CDR2 (germline): LGHDT, YNNKEL (reference sequence). The CDR3 here is CASSQDPAGAYNEQFF. CDR3 nucleotide sequence: TGTGCCAGCAGCCAAGATCCGGCGGGAGCCTACAATGAGCAGTTCTTC.

CDR3 nucleotides: TGTGCCAGCAGTGGGCAGGGCATGCTAGGGGAAGCTTTCTTT. Amino acid sequence: CASSGQGMLGEAFF. The V and J genes are TRBV2 and TRBJ1-1; possible D gene TRBD1, 5 bases. Germline V lookup: CDR1 SNHLY, CDR2 FYNNEI. V shed 4 bases and J shed 8 bases, with 17 bases lying between them. The CDR3 spans 14 residues.

The CDR3 region is CASSSGVSSYNSPLHF. For the CDR3, the DNA is TGTGCCAGCAGCTCAGGGGTTAGCTCCTATAATTCACCCCTCCACTTT. The rearrangement joins TRBV5-6 to TRBJ1-6, with a weak D call TRBD1 (6 bases). The germline V and J ends were trimmed by 3 bases and 0 bases, with 10 bases remaining between them. This CDR3 has 16 residues. Germline CDR1 and CDR2: SGHDT and YYEEEE.

This chain links TRBV7-3 with TRBJ2-3; 7 bases map to TRBD2. The CDR3 is 15 amino acids. The V gene end was trimmed by 2 bases and the J gene end by 4 bases; junction bases not matched to a gene: 6. The V gene's germline CDR1 is SGHTA and CDR2 FQGTGA. The CDR3 coding sequence is TGTGCCAGCAGCTTACGAGCGGGAAGTTCAGATACGCAGTATTTT. Its translation is CASSLRAGSSDTQYF.

The V and J genes are TRBV7-2 and TRBJ2-7; 16 nucleotides match TRBD2. With 4 bases clipped from V and 5 bases from J, the junction kept 14 bases outside the gene matches. Germline-derived CDR1 and CDR2 are SGHTA and FQGNSA. The CDR3 runs to 19 residues. The CDR3 bases are TGTGCCAGCAGCTCACCTGGGACTAGCGGGAGGGCCCGGGTTCACGAGCAGTACTTC. Translation gives CASSSPGTSGRARVHEQYF.

This clone was counted once. This chain links TRBV4-2 with TRBJ2-1, with 11 nucleotides matching TRBD2. Germline trimming cut 0 bases from V and 6 bases from J; bases unmatched to any gene: 1. This CDR3 is built from 15 residues. Per the germline V gene, CDR1 is LGHNA and CDR2 is YNFKEQ. CDR3 region: CASSQDLAGGNEQFF. Written as DNA, the CDR3 is TGTGCCAGCAGCCAAGACCTAGCGGGGGGCAATGAGCAGTTCTTC.

The V gene is TRBV28, the J gene TRBJ1-4, with D maybe TRBD1 (6 bases). Germline V gene sequence: CDR1 MDHEN, CDR2 SYDVKM. V was clipped by 5 bases and J by 0 bases, with 13 bases between them. The CDR3 has 16 amino acids. The CDR3 reads CASSPGDQATNEKLFF. The CDR3 coding sequence is TGTGCCAGCAGTCCAGGGGATCAGGCAACTAATGAAAAACTGTTTTTT. Full variable domain (remainder filled in from reference TRBV28 and TRBJ1-4): DVKVTQSSRYLVKRTGEKVFLECVQDMDHENMFWYRQDPGLGLRLIYFSYDVKMKEKGDIPEGYSVSREKKERFSLILESASTNQTSMYLCASSPGDQATNEKLFFGSGTQLSVL.

This clone was observed once. The chain employs TRBV11-2 and TRBJ2-7; 8 bases match TRBD1. The germline V gene has CDR1 SGHAT and CDR2 FQNNGV. The CDR3 runs to 14 residues. The junction had 7 bases not matched to a gene; V was cut back by 4 bases and J by 5 bases. CDR3 in DNA: TGTGCCAGCAGCTCTCAGGGGGCGCAGCACGAGCAGTACTTC. Translation gives CASSSQGAQHEQYF. The complete variable domain, with remaining parts taken from reference TRBV11-2 and TRBJ2-7, reads EAGVAQSPRYKIIEKRQSVAFWCNPISGHATLYWYQQILGQGPKLLIQFQNNGVVDDSQLPKDRFSAERLKGVDSTLKIQPAKLEDSAVYLCASSSQGAQHEQYFGPGTRLTVT.

The chain is built from TRBV9 and TRBJ2-3; perhaps TRBD2 as D (6 bases). There are 15 residues in the CDR3. CDR1 and CDR2 (germline): SGDLS, YYNGEE. Trimming shortened V by 0 bases and J by 7 bases, and 15 bases separated the two germline ends. This CDR3 reads CASSVGAAAGNTQYF. The CDR3 DNA follows: TGTGCCAGCAGCGTAGGGGCCGCGGCGGGGAATACGCAGTATTTT.

The chain combines TRBV5-1 with TRBJ1-2; D possibly corresponds to TRBD1 (5 bases). The CDR3 is 14 amino acids. Between the trimmed V and J ends, which lost 2 bases and 6 bases, there was a span of 14 bases. Germline CDR1 reads SGHRS; CDR2 reads YFSETQ. The CDR3 region is CASSLLQGTDGYTF. The CDR3 DNA follows: TGCGCCAGCAGCTTATTGCAGGGAACCGATGGCTACACCTTC.

This rearrangement joins TRBV7-9 to TRBJ1-4; 10 bases map to TRBD1. The germline CDR1 and CDR2 sequences are SEHNR and FQNEAQ (reference sequence). Trimming at V came to 3 bases and at J to 0 bases, leaving 4 bases not matched to a gene. This CDR3 is 17 amino acids long. CDR3 bases: TGTGCCAGCAGCTTGGGGGACAGGGGATCAACTAATGAAAAACTGTTTTTT. This gives the protein CASSLGDRGSTNEKLFF.